The source of this TCR beta chain is a study of human T cells and chemical hapten exposure. At least ten counts were recorded for this clonotype. The antigen remains unidentified. Time point meaning: patch test 1, 2 weeks after DPC sensitization. Treatment given: therapeutic diphenylcyclopropenone sensitization with weekly scalp DPC. This CDR3 is 12 amino acids long. V was shortened by 7 bases and J by 9 bases, with 10 bases between the two germline ends. For the library, individual cDNA molecules each received unique molecular identifiers. Using its own MiXCR run on the RACE reads, TCRdb lists one record per CDR3 protein. The data contain nearly 350,000 distinct CDR3 sequences, around 7% of them seen just once; the ten biggest clones take up 8% to 9%. Study-wide results and limits: TCRs above 1 in 1000 frequency stayed constant with DPC sensitization.

V and J are TRBV12-3 or TRBV12-4 and TRBJ1-6; D unresolved. The sample in question was whole blood, obtained in connection with sensitization to the hapten diphenylcyclopropenone (DPC). This clonotype was obtained from a woman aged 18-29 years with alopecia areata. Some clones in this sample may be carry-over from other donors' samples. The chain's CDR3 is CASTLSGSPLHF. In DNA, the CDR3 is TGTGCCAGCACCCTGTCTGGTTCACCCCTCCACTTT.